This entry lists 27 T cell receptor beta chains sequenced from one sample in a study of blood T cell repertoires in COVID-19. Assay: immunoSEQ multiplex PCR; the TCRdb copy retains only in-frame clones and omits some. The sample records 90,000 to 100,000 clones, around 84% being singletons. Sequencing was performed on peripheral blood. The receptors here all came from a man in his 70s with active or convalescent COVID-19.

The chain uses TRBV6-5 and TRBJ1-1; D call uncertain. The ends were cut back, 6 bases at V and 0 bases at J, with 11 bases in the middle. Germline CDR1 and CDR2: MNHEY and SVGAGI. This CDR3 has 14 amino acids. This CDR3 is CASRALGLNTEAFF. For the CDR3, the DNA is TGTGCCAGCAGGGCGCTGGGCCTGAACACTGAAGCTTTCTTT.

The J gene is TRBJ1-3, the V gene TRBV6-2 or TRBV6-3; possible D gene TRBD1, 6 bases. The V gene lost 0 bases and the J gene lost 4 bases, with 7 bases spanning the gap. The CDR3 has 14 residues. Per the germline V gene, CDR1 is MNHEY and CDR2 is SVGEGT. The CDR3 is CASSYSTGGNTIYF. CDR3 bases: TGTGCCAGCAGTTACTCGACAGGAGGAAACACCATATATTTT.

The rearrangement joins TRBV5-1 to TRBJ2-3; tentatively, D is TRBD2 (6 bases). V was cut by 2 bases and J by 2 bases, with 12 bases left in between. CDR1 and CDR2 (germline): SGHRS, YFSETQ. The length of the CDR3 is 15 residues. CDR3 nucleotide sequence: TGCGCCAGCAGCTTCCGCGGGGCCAACACAGATACGCAGTATTTT. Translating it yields CASSFRGANTDTQYF.

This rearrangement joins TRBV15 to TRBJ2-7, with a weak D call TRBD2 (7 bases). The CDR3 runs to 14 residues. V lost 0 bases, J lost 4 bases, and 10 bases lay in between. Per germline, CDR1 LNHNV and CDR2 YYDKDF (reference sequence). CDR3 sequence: CATSREQGGYEQYF. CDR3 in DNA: TGTGCCACCAGCAGAGAACAGGGAGGGTACGAGCAGTACTTC.

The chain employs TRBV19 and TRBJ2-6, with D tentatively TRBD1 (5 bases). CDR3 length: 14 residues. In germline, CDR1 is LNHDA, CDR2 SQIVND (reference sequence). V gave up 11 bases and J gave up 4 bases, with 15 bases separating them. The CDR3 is CAAEGASGANVLTF. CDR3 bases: TGTGCCGCGGAAGGGGCGTCCGGGGCCAACGTCCTGACTTTC.

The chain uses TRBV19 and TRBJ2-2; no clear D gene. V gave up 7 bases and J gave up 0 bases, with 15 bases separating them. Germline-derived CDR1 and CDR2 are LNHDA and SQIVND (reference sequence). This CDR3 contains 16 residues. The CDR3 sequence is CASTKRDGANTGELFF. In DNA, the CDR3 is TGTGCCAGTACGAAACGAGACGGAGCGAACACCGGGGAGCTGTTTTTT.

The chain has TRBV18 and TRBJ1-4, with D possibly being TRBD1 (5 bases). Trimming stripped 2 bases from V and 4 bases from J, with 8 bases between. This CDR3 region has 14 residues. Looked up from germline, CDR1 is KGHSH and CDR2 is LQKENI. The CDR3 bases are TGTGCCAGCTCACCAGCGACAGTTAATGAAAAACTGTTTTTT. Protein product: CASSPATVNEKLFF.

The CDR3 loop reads CASSLVSGDGELFF. CDR3 coding DNA: TGCGCCAGCAGCTTGGTTTCAGGGGACGGGGAGCTGTTTTTT. The chain employs TRBV5-1 and TRBJ2-2, with D maybe TRBD1 (6 bases). V lost 0 bases to trimming and J lost 7 bases, with 10 bases between them. This CDR3 comprises 14 residues. CDR1 SGHRS and CDR2 YFSETQ come from the germline V gene.

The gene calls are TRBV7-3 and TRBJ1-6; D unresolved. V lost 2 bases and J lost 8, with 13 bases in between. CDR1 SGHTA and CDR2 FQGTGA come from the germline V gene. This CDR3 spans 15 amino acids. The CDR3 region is CASSLGVGMDSPLHF. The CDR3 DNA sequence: TGTGCCAGCAGCTTAGGCGTCGGGATGGATTCACCCCTCCACTTT.

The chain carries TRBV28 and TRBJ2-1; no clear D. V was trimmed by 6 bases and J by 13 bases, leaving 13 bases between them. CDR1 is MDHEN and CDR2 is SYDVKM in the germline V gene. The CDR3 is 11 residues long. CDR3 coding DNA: TGTGCCAGCAGCGTCCGACAAACCCAGTTCTTC. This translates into CASSVRQTQFF.

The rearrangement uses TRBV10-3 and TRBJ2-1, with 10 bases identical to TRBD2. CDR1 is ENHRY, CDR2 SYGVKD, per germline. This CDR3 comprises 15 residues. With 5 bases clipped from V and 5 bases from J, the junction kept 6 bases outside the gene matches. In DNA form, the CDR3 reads TGTGCCATCAGTTCGGCTAGCGGGGGTAACAATGAGCAGTTCTTC. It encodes CAISSASGGNNEQFF.

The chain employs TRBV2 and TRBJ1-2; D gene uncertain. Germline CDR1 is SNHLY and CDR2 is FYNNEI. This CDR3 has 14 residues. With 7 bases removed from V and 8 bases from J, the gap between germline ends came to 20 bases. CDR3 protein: CASKDGLLSGGYTF. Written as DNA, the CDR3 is TGTGCCAGCAAGGACGGTCTCCTTTCGGGGGGCTACACCTTC.

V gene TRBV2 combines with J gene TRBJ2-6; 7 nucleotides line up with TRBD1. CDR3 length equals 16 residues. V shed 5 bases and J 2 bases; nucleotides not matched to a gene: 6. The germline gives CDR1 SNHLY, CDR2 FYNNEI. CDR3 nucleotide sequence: TGTGCCAGCAGTACAGACAGGGAAGCTGGGGCCAACGTCCTGACTTTC. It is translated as CASSTDREAGANVLTF.

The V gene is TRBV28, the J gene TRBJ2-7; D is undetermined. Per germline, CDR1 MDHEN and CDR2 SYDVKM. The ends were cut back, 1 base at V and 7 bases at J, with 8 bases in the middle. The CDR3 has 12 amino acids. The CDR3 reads CASSLLTGEQYF. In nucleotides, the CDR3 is TGTGCCAGCAGTTTATTAACGGGTGAGCAGTACTTC.

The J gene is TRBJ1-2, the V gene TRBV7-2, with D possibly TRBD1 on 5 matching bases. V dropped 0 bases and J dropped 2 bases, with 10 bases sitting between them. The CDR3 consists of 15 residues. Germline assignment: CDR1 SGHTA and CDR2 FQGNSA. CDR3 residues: CASSLARGLNYGYTF. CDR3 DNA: TGTGCCAGCAGCTTAGCTAGGGGCCTCAACTATGGCTACACCTTC. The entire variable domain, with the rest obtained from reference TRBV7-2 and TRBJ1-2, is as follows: GAGVSQSPSNKVTEKGKDVELRCDPISGHTALYWYRQSLGQGLEFLIYFQGNSAPDKSGLPSDRFSAERTGGSVSTLTIQRTQQEDSAVYLCASSLARGLNYGYTFGSGTRLTVV.

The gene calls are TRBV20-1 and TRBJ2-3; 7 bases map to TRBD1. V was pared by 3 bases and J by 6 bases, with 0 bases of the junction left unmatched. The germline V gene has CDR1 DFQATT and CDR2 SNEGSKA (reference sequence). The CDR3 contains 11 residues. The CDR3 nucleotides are TGCAGTGCTAGCAGGGGGGATACGCAGTATTTT. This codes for CSASRGDTQYF.

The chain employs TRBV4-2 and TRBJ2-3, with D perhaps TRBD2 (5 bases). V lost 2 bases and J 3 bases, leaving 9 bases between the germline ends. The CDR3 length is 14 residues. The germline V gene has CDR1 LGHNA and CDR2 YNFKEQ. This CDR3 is CASSQTQRTDTQYF. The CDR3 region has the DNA TGTGCCAGCAGCCAAACTCAGCGGACAGATACGCAGTATTTT.

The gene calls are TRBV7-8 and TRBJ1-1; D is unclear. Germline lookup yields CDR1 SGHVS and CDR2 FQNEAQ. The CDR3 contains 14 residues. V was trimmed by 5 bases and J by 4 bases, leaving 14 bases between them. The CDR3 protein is CASSHSEALTEAFF. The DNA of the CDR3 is TGTGCCAGCAGCCATTCCGAGGCCCTCACTGAAGCTTTCTTT.

CDR3 loop: CASSIPTGGMDYGYTF. CDR3 sequence (DNA): TGTGCCAGTAGTATTCCAACAGGGGGCATGGACTATGGCTACACCTTC. The V and J genes are TRBV19 and TRBJ1-2; 9 bases agree with TRBD1. This CDR3 is 16 amino acids long. Trimming at V came to 3 bases and at J to 3 bases, leaving 8 bases not matched to a gene. Germline V lookup: CDR1 LNHDA, CDR2 SQIVND (reference sequence). The entire variable domain, with the rest obtained from reference TRBV19 and TRBJ1-2, is as follows: DGGITQSPKYLFRKEGQNVTLSCEQNLNHDAMYWYRQDPGQGLRLIYYSQIVNDFQKGDIAEGYSVSREKKESFPLTVTSAQKNPTAFYLCASSIPTGGMDYGYTFGSGTRLTVV.

In DNA form, the CDR3 reads TGTGCCAGCTCACCGATACCCAACACGGGGATGAACACTGAAGCTTTCTTT. Encoded protein: CASSPIPNTGMNTEAFF. The chain combines TRBV18 with TRBJ1-1; no firm D call. Trimming took off 3 bases at V and 0 bases at J, with 17 bases between the two ends. The CDR3 totals 17 residues. CDR1 is KGHSH and CDR2 is LQKENI in the germline V gene.

This CDR3 reads CASSLGAGDWEEAFF. The CDR3 DNA reads as TGTGCCAGCAGCTTAGGTGCGGGCGATTGGGAAGAAGCTTTCTTT. The chain recombines TRBV7-8 with TRBJ1-1; D is unresolved. Germline V gives CDR1 SGHVS, CDR2 FQNEAQ. V was shortened by 1 base and J by 8 bases, with 17 bases between the two germline ends. This CDR3 region has 15 residues.

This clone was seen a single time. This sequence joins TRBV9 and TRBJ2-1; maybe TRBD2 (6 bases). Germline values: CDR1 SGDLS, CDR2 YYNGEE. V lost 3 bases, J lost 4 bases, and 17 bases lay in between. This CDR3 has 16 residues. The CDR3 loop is CASSARGAATYNEQFF. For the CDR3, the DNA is TGTGCCAGCAGCGCACGCGGGGCGGCCACTTACAATGAGCAGTTCTTC. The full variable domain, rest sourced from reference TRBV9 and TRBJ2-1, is DSGVTQTPKHLITATGQRVTLRCSPRSGDLSVYWYQQSLDQGLQFLIQYYNGEERAKGNILERFSAQQFPDLHSELNLSSLELGDSALYFCASSARGAATYNEQFFGPGTRLTVL.

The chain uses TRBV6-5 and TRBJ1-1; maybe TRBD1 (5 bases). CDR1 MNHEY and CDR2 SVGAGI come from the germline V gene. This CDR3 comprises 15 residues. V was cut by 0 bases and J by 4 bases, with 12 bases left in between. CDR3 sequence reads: CASSYSRQGGTEAFF. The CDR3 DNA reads TGTGCCAGCAGTTACTCTAGGCAGGGCGGCACTGAAGCTTTCTTT.

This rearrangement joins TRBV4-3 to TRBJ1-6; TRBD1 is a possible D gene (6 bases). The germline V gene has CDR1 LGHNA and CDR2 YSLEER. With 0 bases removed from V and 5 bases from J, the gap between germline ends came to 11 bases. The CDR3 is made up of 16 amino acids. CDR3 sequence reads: CASSQDPGAHNSPLHF. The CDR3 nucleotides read TGCGCCAGCAGCCAAGATCCAGGGGCGCATAATTCACCCCTCCACTTT.

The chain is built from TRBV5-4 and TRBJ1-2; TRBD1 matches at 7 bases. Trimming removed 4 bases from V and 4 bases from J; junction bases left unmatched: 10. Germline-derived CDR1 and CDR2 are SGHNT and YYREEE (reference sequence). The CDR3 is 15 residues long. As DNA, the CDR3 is TGTGCCAGCAGCCCGAGACAGGGCCTTGGCTATGGCTACACCTTC. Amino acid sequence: CASSPRQGLGYGYTF.

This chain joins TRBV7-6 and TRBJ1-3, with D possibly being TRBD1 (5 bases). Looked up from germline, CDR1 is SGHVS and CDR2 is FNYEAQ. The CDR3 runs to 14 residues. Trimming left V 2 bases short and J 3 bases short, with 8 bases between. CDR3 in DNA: TGTGCCAGCAGCTTACGGGGGAATGGAAACACCATATATTTT. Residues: CASSLRGNGNTIYF.

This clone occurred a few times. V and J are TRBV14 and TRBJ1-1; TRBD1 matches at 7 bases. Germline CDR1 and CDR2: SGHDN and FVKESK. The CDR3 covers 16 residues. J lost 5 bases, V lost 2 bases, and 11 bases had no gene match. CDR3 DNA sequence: TGTGCCAGCAGCCAAATTCGGCCAGGGGGGAAGACTGAAGCTTTCTTT. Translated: CASSQIRPGGKTEAFF.